These 11 T cell receptor beta chains were sequenced from one sample in a study of cytomegalovirus exposure and HLA in healthy donors. The PCR was carried out with 60 Vbeta primers and 13 Jbeta primers. Profiling relied on immunoSEQ multiplex PCR, and the TCRdb table lists in-frame clones only, not all of them. Among about 120,000 clones listed, 70% to 80% were seen once. Specimen: PBMCs. All receptors come from a woman aged 18-29 years in good health and CMV-seronegative.

The chain has TRBV4-2 and TRBJ1-1; a weak D match, TRBD1 (5 bases). With 4 bases removed from V and 8 bases from J, the gap between germline ends came to 23 bases. The CDR3 is 16 amino acids. Germline values: CDR1 LGHNA, CDR2 YNFKEQ. This CDR3 is CASSPQGRGGEKEAFF. CDR3 DNA: TGTGCCAGCAGCCCACAAGGTCGGGGAGGGGAAAAAGAAGCTTTCTTT.

The chain recombines TRBV6-1 with TRBJ2-5; 9 bases agree with TRBD1. Germline assignment: CDR1 MNHNS and CDR2 SASEGT. The CDR3 length is 14 residues. V trimming: 4 bases; J trimming: 3 bases; junction bases outside the gene matches: 3. In DNA form, the CDR3 reads TGTGCCAGCAGTGGGGGACAGGGAGAAGAGACCCAGTACTTC. Translated: CASSGGQGEETQYF.

CDR3 amino acids: CASEILGLVAFF. CDR3 nucleotide sequence: TGTGCCAGCGAAATTCTCGGTTTGGTCGCTTTCTTT. The chain joins TRBV6-1 to TRBJ1-1; D is ambiguous. The CDR3 runs to 12 residues. Germline lookup yields CDR1 MNHNS and CDR2 SASEGT. V was shortened by 8 bases and J by 11 bases, with 18 bases between the two germline ends.

The count of this clone is one. DNA for the CDR3: TGTGCCAGCAGTTATAGTTCCTACGAGCAGTACTTC. This encodes CASSYSSYEQYF. V gene TRBV2 combines with J gene TRBJ2-7; D unclear. Trimming left V 5 bases short and J 1 base short, with 6 bases between. CDR3 length equals 12 residues. CDR1 is SNHLY, CDR2 FYNNEI, per germline. Full variable domain (rest looked up from reference TRBV2 and TRBJ2-7): EPEVTQTPSHQVTQMGQEVILRCVPISNHLYFYWYRQILGQKVEFLVSFYNNEISEKSEIFDDQFSVERPDGSNFTLKIRSTKLEDSAMYFCASSYSSYEQYFGPGTRLTVT.

This chain joins TRBV2 and TRBJ1-5; D is perhaps TRBD1 (6 bases). The CDR3 runs 18 residues. V shed 6 bases and J shed 3 bases, with 24 bases lying between them. CDR1 SNHLY and CDR2 FYNNEI come from the germline V gene. The CDR3 protein is CASRDDRLTSGANQPQHF. Written as DNA, the CDR3 is TGTGCCAGCAGAGACGACAGGCTTACGAGCGGGGCCAATCAGCCCCAGCATTTT.

This clone has a single count. The CDR3 nucleotides read TGTGCCAGCAGACGGGGAGGTGAAAAACTGTTTTTT. This encodes CASRRGGEKLFF. The J gene is TRBJ1-4, the V gene TRBV25-1; D is unclear. Trimming left V 6 bases short and J 7 bases short, with 9 bases between. The germline V gene has CDR1 MGHDK and CDR2 SYGVNS. CDR3 length: 12 residues.

The rearrangement joins TRBV4-1 to TRBJ1-5; 9 bases agree with TRBD1. The germline V gene has CDR1 MGHRA and CDR2 YSYEKL. J was trimmed by 6 bases and V by 0 bases; bases with no gene match: 6. The CDR3 has 16 residues. The CDR3 coding sequence is TGCGCCAGCAGCCAAGAATGGCGACAGGGGGGTCAGCCCCAGCATTTT. Translated, it gives CASSQEWRQGGQPQHF.

This clone was detected many times. V gene TRBV4-1 combines with J gene TRBJ1-1, with a possible D match to TRBD1 (6 bases). Germline V gene data show CDR1 as MGHRA and CDR2 as YSYEKL. V was cut by 1 base and J by 3 bases, with 12 bases left in between. This CDR3 has 15 residues. The CDR3 sequence: CASSQVGGKDTEAFF. For the CDR3, the DNA is TGCGCCAGCAGCCAAGTTGGGGGCAAGGACACTGAAGCTTTCTTT.

The chain employs TRBV4-1 and TRBJ1-2, with a possible D match to TRBD1 (5 bases). Trimming took 0 bases from V and 4 from J, leaving 18 bases between them. CDR1 is MGHRA, CDR2 YSYEKL, per germline. This CDR3 is built from 17 residues. The CDR3 here is CASSQDPGRGLTYGYTF. CDR3 DNA sequence: TGCGCCAGCAGCCAAGACCCCGGGAGGGGCTTGACCTATGGCTACACCTTC.

The chain links TRBV28 to TRBJ1-5; 7 bases agree with TRBD1. The germline CDR1 and CDR2 sequences are MDHEN and SYDVKM. The V gene end was trimmed by 7 bases and the J gene end by 0 bases; junction bases not matched to a gene: 15. The CDR3 is made up of 18 amino acids. CDR3 protein: CASILDVGQTYSNQPQHF. CDR3 bases: TGTGCCAGCATTCTCGACGTGGGACAGACTTATAGCAATCAGCCCCAGCATTTT.

In nucleotides, the CDR3 is TGTGCCAGCAGCCGGGACAGGGGGAACACTGAAGCTTTCTTT. Translated, it gives CASSRDRGNTEAFF. The V gene is TRBV5-5, the J gene TRBJ1-1; 10 bases map to TRBD1. Germline loops: CDR1 SGHKS, CDR2 YYEKEE (reference sequence). This CDR3 contains 14 residues. J lost 1 base, V lost 4 bases, and 1 base had no gene match.